This T cell receptor (beta chain) emerged from a study of beta chain features in type 1 diabetes (dated by TCRdb to 2016 to 2018). Study-wide context: Patients and healthy donors did not differ in mean age, gender distribution, total cell number or subset yield. A total of 107,917,701 sorted cells were examined across all samples, and RNA yield correlated strongly with the number of cells per subset. The study compared TCRB repertoires of sorted circulating CD4+ T cell subsets between recently diagnosed type 1 diabetes patients and matched healthy donors. Regulatory and stem cell-like memory subsets were obtained from only 8 patients and roughly eight healthy donors, while naive and central memory subsets were obtained from all 30 or so donors. Beyond this particular receptor, the publication reports: Because cDNA was sequenced instead of genomic DNA, highly expressing activated cells could be over-represented, though the groups showed no difference in activation or CD3 levels. Because the HLA sub-analyses included only small numbers of individuals, any influence of HLA type on TCRB rearrangement was left unresolved. PCR might favor shorter templates, but patient and control samples were amplified and corrected together, so any skew would affect both groups equally. The naive, central memory and regulatory TCRB repertoires appeared to resemble one another more closely among patients than among healthy donors. At VDJ recombination sites, patients with type 1 diabetes made fewer insertions and deleted more nucleotides, a pattern implying thymic rearrangement abnormalities. A moderate but significant shortening of TCRB CDR3 length was observed in type 1 diabetes patients in all four CD4+ subsets.

Comment on this clone: The antigen this receptor binds is unknown. Within one base of it there is no much larger clone, and no base qualities were kept.

The entire amount of isolated RNA was reverse transcribed using the High Capacity cDNA Reverse Transcription Kit, so the sequenced TCRB transcripts were expressed ones. Deep immunoSEQ sequencing was performed on naive, central memory and regulatory T cell samples, with an average of about 3.57 million total reads per sample. After sorted cells were lysed in RLT buffer, RNA was extracted with DNase-treated RNeasy Micro or Mini kits, with the choice depending on cell number. Each cell subset was processed on its own to prevent cross-contamination, while patient and healthy donor samples were processed together. Using the immunoSEQ multiplex PCR, TCRB sequences were amplified from cDNA into 87-bp fragments spanning the CDR3 region. Sequencing of the amplicons was done on the Illumina HiSeq platform. The source study handled its data this way. Synthetic template baselines were used to correct PCR bias computationally, reads within Hamming distance 2 were collapsed together, and singletons that could not be merged were discarded. Reads were aligned against IMGT so that V, D and J genes, CDR3 length and insertions or deletions at six rearrangement sites could be assigned. Within each subset, clonotype counts were normalized to sorted cell number, and only after that were true diversity and Gini coefficients computed with the tcR R package. The overlap coefficient, calculated on TCRB nucleotide sequences, was used to measure repertoire sharing. TCRdb limited this immuneACCESS table to in-frame rearrangements with V and J called. A share of clones is missing; checked studies link under half to unresolved V genes, and the rest is unexplained. The V and J calls and clone size come from that table; D and trimming were worked out from the DNA. The sample data list about 15,000 clones, and almost 70% of these were observed just once. The leading ten clones occupy roughly 2.7% of the sample.

From cysteine to phenylalanine, the CDR3 is 18 amino acids long. CDR3 DNA only is kept here, 54 bases in frame from base 1. Each donor gave one peripheral blood draw, averaging approximately 110 mL, which was collected into heparinised tubes. A BD FACSAria II and a panel including CD45RO, CCR7, CD25, CD127, CD95 and CD27 were used to sort naive, central memory, regulatory and stem cell-like memory CD4+ T cells. Purity was above 98% for every sorted population. PBMCs were isolated right away by Lymphoprep density gradient centrifugation and were stained directly, without culture. So that batch effects would be minimized, each experiment stained and sorted samples in pairs, pairing one healthy donor with one patient.

This receptor chain uses TRBV21-1 and TRBJ2-3; TRBD2, the table's D call, lacks a check against the DNA. TRBV21-1 is a known pseudogene. Sequencing was done on a sample of Tregs from blood. This specimen's cell subset or site label, interpreted: regulatory CD4+ T cells. The sequence was obtained from a young man with type 1 diabetes. The bases read TGTGCCAGCACCCGGACTAGCGGGAGATATTGGAGCACAGATACGCAGTATTTT. Translated, it gives CASTRTSGRYWSTDTQYF.